This entry lists 20 T cell receptor beta chains sequenced from one sample in a study of T cells in Graves' hyperthyroidism and ophthalmopathy. TCR beta CDR3 sequences were amplified from RNA transcripts. The TCR CDR3 was amplified in a first-round RT-PCR using the HTBI primer set. TCRdb independently ran MiXCR on the multiplex PCR reads; one entry per CDR3 protein. This repertoire shows about 300,000 distinct CDR3 sequences, around a fifth found once; its top ten account for 35% to 40%. The sample comprised blood. All receptors derive from a man in his fifties or sixties with Graves' ophthalmopathy.

This clonotype was seen repeatedly, ten times or more. The chain recombines TRBV18 with TRBJ2-5, with 10 bases aligning to TRBD2. Germline V lookup: CDR1 KGHSH, CDR2 LQKENI. The CDR3 contains 16 residues. The J segment lost 2 bases and the V segment lost 3 bases, leaving 6 bases of the junction unmatched. CDR3 amino acids: CASSPPGLAWQETQYF. The DNA for the CDR3 is TGTGCCAGCTCACCCCCGGGACTAGCGTGGCAAGAGACCCAGTACTTC. Using reference TRBV18 and TRBJ2-5 for the parts outside the CDR3, the full variable domain is NAGVMQNPRHLVRRRGQEARLRCSPMKGHSHVYWYRQLPEEGLKFMVYLQKENIIDESGMPKERFSAEFPKEGPSILRIQQVVRGDSAAYFCASSPPGLAWQETQYFGPGTRLLVL.

This chain joins TRBV28 and TRBJ2-1, with D unresolved. V lost 1 base and J lost 0, with 10 bases in between. Germline CDR1 and CDR2: MDHEN and SYDVKM. This CDR3 has 16 residues. The chain's CDR3 is CASSLLSDYSYNEQFF. The CDR3 region has the DNA TGTGCCAGCAGTTTATTGTCAGATTACTCCTACAATGAGCAGTTCTTC.

This clonotype occurred a few times. This clone may be a read error of a much larger clone one base away. The chain joins TRBV2 to TRBJ2-7; unclear D gene. The germline V and J ends were trimmed by 5 bases and 5 bases, with 13 bases remaining between them. The CDR3 is made up of 13 amino acids. Germline values: CDR1 SNHLY, CDR2 FYNNEI. The CDR3 region has the DNA TGTGCCAGCAGTAGCAGGAGTCTCGACGAGCAGTACTTC. Translating it yields CASSSRSLDEQYF.

This clonotype appeared many times. This sequence joins TRBV10-3 and TRBJ1-2, with 7 bases matching TRBD1. This CDR3 has 17 residues. V trimming: 0 bases; J trimming: 1 base; junction bases outside the gene matches: 8. Per germline, CDR1 ENHRY and CDR2 SYGVKD. The CDR3 DNA reads TGTGCCATCAGTGAGTCACCCCAGGGGGGGCTTAACTATGGCTACACCTTC. Protein sequence: CAISESPQGGLNYGYTF.

This clonotype was recorded many times. The genes are TRBV30 and TRBJ1-1; no clear D gene. V was trimmed by 2 bases and J by 4 bases, leaving 2 bases between them. Germline V lookup: CDR1 GTSNPN, CDR2 SVGIG (reference sequence). The CDR3 extends over 10 amino acids. The CDR3 loop reads CAWSRTEAFF. CDR3 coding DNA: TGTGCCTGGAGTCGCACTGAAGCTTTCTTT.

The table lists this clonotype with many counts. The chain uses TRBV29-1 and TRBJ2-5, with 9 bases fitting TRBD2. Trimming took 7 bases from V and 3 from J; bases not matched to a gene: 15. The V gene's germline CDR1 is SQVTM and CDR2 ANQGSEA. The CDR3 consists of 16 residues. The CDR3 DNA follows: TGCAGCGCCCCACCCCCTAGCGGGATCGACGAAGAGACCCAGTACTTC. Amino acids: CSAPPPSGIDEETQYF.

This clonotype was detected once. The V call is TRBV4-1, the J call TRBJ1-2, with D unclear. Germline CDR1 is MGHRA and CDR2 is YSYEKL. The CDR3 is made up of 14 amino acids. V lost 1 base and J 3 bases, leaving 9 bases between the germline ends. As DNA, the CDR3 is TGCGCCAGCAGCCAAGTGCCGGATTACTATGGCTACACCTTC. Encoded protein: CASSQVPDYYGYTF.

Ten or more counts support this clonotype. The genes are TRBV7-8 and TRBJ2-5; 10 bases fit TRBD1. V lost 2 bases, J lost 5 bases, and 8 bases stayed unmatched. CDR3 length: 16 amino acids. Germline lookup yields CDR1 SGHVS and CDR2 FQNEAQ. CDR3 sequence reads: CASSLSATGGYETQYF. Here the CDR3 DNA reads TGTGCCAGCAGCTTATCGGCGACAGGGGGCTATGAGACCCAGTACTTC. Full variable domain (outside the CDR3, taken from reference TRBV7-8 and TRBJ2-5): GAGVSQSPRYKVAKRGQDVALRCDPISGHVSLFWYQQALGQGPEFLTYFQNEAQLDKSGLPSDRFFAERPEGSVSTLKIQRTQQEDSAVYLCASSLSATGGYETQYFGPGTRLLVL.

This rearrangement joins TRBV15 to TRBJ1-1, with TRBD1 as a possible D gene (5 bases). This CDR3 spans 16 amino acids. Trimming removed 0 bases at V and 1 base at J, with 12 bases between. Germline V gene lookup returns CDR1 LNHNV and CDR2 YYDKDF (reference sequence). In nucleotides, the CDR3 is TGTGCCACCAGCAGAGATCTCGCAGGGACGAACACTGAAGCTTTCTTT. Translating gives CATSRDLAGTNTEAFF. Looking up the rest from reference TRBV15 and TRBJ1-1 gives the full variable domain: DAMVIQNPRYQVTQFGKPVTLSCSQTLNHNVMYWYQQKSSQAPKLLFHYYDKDFNNEADTPDNFQSRRPNTSFCFLDIRSPGLGDTAMYLCATSRDLAGTNTEAFFGQGTRLTVV.

This chain joins TRBV5-1 and TRBJ2-5; a weak D match, TRBD2 (5 bases). The CDR3 runs to 13 residues. Germline-derived CDR1 and CDR2 are SGHRS and YFSETQ. V shed 3 bases and J shed 6 bases, with 12 bases lying between them. For the CDR3, the DNA is TGCGCCAGCAGCTCTGACCCCGGGAAGACCCAGTACTTC. This gives the protein CASSSDPGKTQYF.

This clonotype showed up many times. This sequence joins TRBV7-2 and TRBJ2-1, with a possible D match to TRBD1 (6 bases). Germline V gene sequence: CDR1 SGHTA, CDR2 FQGNSA. The V end was cut by 4 bases, the J end by 1 base, with 11 bases between. CDR3 size: 15 residues. CDR3: CASSSDGTSYNEQFF. For the CDR3, the DNA is TGTGCCAGCAGCTCGGACGGGACATCCTACAATGAGCAGTTCTTC.

This chain uses TRBV4-1 with TRBJ2-7, with a weak D call TRBD2 (6 bases). Germline V gives CDR1 MGHRA, CDR2 YSYEKL. CDR3 length equals 17 residues. V lost 1 base, J lost 0 bases, and 16 bases lay in between. CDR3 sequence reads: CASSQGSVAAHSYEQYF. In DNA, the CDR3 is TGCGCCAGCAGCCAAGGGTCTGTAGCGGCCCACTCCTACGAGCAGTACTTC.

V is TRBV5-6 and J is TRBJ2-1, with D unresolved. V was pared by 4 bases and J by 0 bases, with 8 bases between. Germline V gene lookup returns CDR1 SGHDT and CDR2 YYEEEE. The CDR3 totals 14 residues. In DNA, the CDR3 is TGTGCCAGCAGCCTCGGTCTCTCCTACAATGAGCAGTTCTTC. Translation gives CASSLGLSYNEQFF. The full variable domain, its missing parts supplied by reference TRBV5-6 and TRBJ2-1, is DAGVTQSPTHLIKTRGQQVTLRCSPKSGHDTVSWYQQALGQGPQFIFQYYEEEERQRGNFPDRFSGHQFPNYSSELNVNALLLGDSALYLCASSLGLSYNEQFFGPGTRLTVL.

There are many counts of this clonotype. CDR3 region: CASTGGTNNYGYTF. CDR3 DNA sequence: TGTGCCAGTACGGGGGGTACCAACAACTATGGCTACACCTTC. This sequence joins TRBV28 and TRBJ1-2, with a tentative D call TRBD1 (5 bases). V shed 9 bases and J shed 2 bases, with 16 bases lying between them. This CDR3 region has 14 residues. The germline CDR1 and CDR2 sequences are MDHEN and SYDVKM.

This clonotype was found a few times. The rearrangement uses TRBV9 and TRBJ1-2; weak D call: TRBD1 (5 bases). V was shortened by 1 base and J by 8 bases, with 18 bases between the two germline ends. Germline V lookup: CDR1 SGDLS, CDR2 YYNGEE. The CDR3 is 15 amino acids. CDR3 protein: CASSVSGQGVLGYTF. CDR3 coding DNA: TGTGCCAGCAGCGTATCCGGTCAGGGTGTCTTAGGCTACACCTTC.

This clonotype was recorded at least ten times. This sequence joins TRBV11-2 and TRBJ1-1; D is possibly TRBD1 (6 bases). With 0 bases removed from V and 5 bases from J, the gap between germline ends came to 7 bases. The CDR3 runs to 13 residues. Germline assignment: CDR1 SGHAT and CDR2 FQNNGV. The CDR3: CASSLERGTEAFF. Here the CDR3 DNA reads TGTGCCAGCAGCTTAGAAAGGGGGACTGAAGCTTTCTTT. The full variable domain, its missing parts supplied by reference TRBV11-2 and TRBJ1-1, is EAGVAQSPRYKIIEKRQSVAFWCNPISGHATLYWYQQILGQGPKLLIQFQNNGVVDDSQLPKDRFSAERLKGVDSTLKIQPAKLEDSAVYLCASSLERGTEAFFGQGTRLTVV.

The chain has TRBV19 and TRBJ2-5, with a possible D match to TRBD1 (6 bases). The CDR3 runs to 13 residues. V was clipped by 3 bases and J by 4 bases, with 9 bases between them. The germline V gene has CDR1 LNHDA and CDR2 SQIVND (reference sequence). This CDR3 reads CASSMQQGETQYF. CDR3 sequence (DNA): TGTGCCAGTAGTATGCAACAGGGAGAGACCCAGTACTTC. Drawing the rest from reference TRBV19 and TRBJ2-5, the complete variable domain is DGGITQSPKYLFRKEGQNVTLSCEQNLNHDAMYWYRQDPGQGLRLIYYSQIVNDFQKGDIAEGYSVSREKKESFPLTVTSAQKNPTAFYLCASSMQQGETQYFGPGTRLLVL.

This chain uses TRBV6-1 with TRBJ2-3; D not certain. The germline V gene has CDR1 MNHNS and CDR2 SASEGT. CDR3 length: 14 residues. Trimming pared 0 bases from V and 9 bases from J, leaving 13 bases between. CDR3 nucleotides: TGTGCCAGCAGTGAAGCGGTCTCGAAGTGGACGCAGTATTTT. Protein product: CASSEAVSKWTQYF.

In this sample, this clonotype turned up a few times. This chain links TRBV6-1 with TRBJ2-2; TRBD2 aligns across 12 bases. After removal of 2 bases from V and 7 bases from J, the junction contained 11 bases not matched to a gene. This CDR3 is built from 18 residues. Germline values: CDR1 MNHNS, CDR2 SASEGT. The CDR3 sequence is CASSERPSGRAVNGELFF. The CDR3 DNA is TGTGCCAGCAGTGAACGGCCTAGCGGGAGGGCCGTGAACGGGGAGCTGTTTTTT.

Only a few counts were recorded for this clonotype. This chain joins TRBV19 and TRBJ2-2, with D hard to call. This CDR3 has 14 amino acids. The ends were cut back, 6 bases at V and 0 bases at J, with 8 bases in the middle. CDR1 LNHDA and CDR2 SQIVND come from the germline V gene (reference sequence). CDR3 bases: TGTGCCAGTAGGATCCAGTCGAACACCGGGGAGCTGTTTTTT. It is translated as CASRIQSNTGELFF.